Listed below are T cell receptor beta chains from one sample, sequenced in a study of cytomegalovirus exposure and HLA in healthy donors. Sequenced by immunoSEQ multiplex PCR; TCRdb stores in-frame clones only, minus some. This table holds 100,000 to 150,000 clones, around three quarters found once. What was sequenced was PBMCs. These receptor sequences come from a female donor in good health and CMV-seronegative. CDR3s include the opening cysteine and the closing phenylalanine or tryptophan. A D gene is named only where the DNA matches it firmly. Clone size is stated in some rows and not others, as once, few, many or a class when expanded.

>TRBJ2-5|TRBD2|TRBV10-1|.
CASSESGTSGTETQYF
TGCGCCAGCAGTGAGTCGGGGACTAGCGGGACGGAGACCCAGTACTTC
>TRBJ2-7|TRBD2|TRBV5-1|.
CASSGGGPSSYEQYF
TGCGCCAGCAGCGGCGGGGGGCCAAGCTCCTACGAGCAGTACTTC
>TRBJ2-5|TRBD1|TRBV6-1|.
CASSDWDSQETQYF
TGTGCCAGCAGTGACTGGGACAGTCAAGAGACCCAGTACTTC
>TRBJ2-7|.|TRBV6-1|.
CASGPGSEQYF
TGTGCCAGCGGCCCGGGGTCTGAGCAGTACTTC
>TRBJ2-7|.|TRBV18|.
CASSQGKGEQYF
TGTGCCAGCTCACAGGGGAAGGGCGAGCAGTACTTC
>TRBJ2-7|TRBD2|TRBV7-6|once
CASSSTSGRAYEQYF
TGTGCCAGCAGCTCAACTAGCGGGAGGGCCTACGAGCAGTACTTC
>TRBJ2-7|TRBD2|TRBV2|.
CARGGTSGYEQYF
TGTGCCAGAGGGGGGACTAGCGGCTACGAGCAGTACTTC
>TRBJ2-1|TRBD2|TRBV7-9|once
CASSLSGTINEQFF
TGTGCCAGCAGCTTATCCGGGACTATCAATGAGCAGTTCTTC
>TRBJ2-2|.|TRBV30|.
CAWSVGSWGGFGGELFF
TGTGCCTGGAGTGTAGGCTCCTGGGGGGGCTTTGGCGGGGAGCTGTTTTTT
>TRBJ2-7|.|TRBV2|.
CASSVRATYEQYF
TGTGCCAGCAGTGTGAGAGCTACCTACGAGCAGTACTTC
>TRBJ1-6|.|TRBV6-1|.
CASSEAAWGGSPLHF
TGTGCCAGCAGTGAAGCAGCCTGGGGAGGTTCACCCCTCCACTTT
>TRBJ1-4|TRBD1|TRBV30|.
CAWSSLRTGNEKLFF
TGTGCCTGGAGTTCCCTGAGGACAGGGAATGAAAAACTGTTTTTT
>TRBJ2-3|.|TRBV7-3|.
CASSLSLALGRNTQYF
TGTGCCAGCAGCTTATCCCTAGCCCTCGGTCGTAATACGCAGTATTTT
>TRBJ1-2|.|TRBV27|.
CASGWAANYGYTF
TGTGCCAGCGGTTGGGCAGCTAACTATGGCTACACCTTC
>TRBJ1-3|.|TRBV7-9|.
CASSLVGHSGNTIYF
TGTGCCAGCAGCTTAGTGGGACATTCCGGAAACACCATATATTTT
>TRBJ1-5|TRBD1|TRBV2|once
CASRAGTENQPQHF
TGTGCCAGCAGGGCCGGGACAGAGAATCAGCCCCAGCATTTT
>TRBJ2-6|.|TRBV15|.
CATGTGFSGANGLTF
TGTGCCACCGGTACAGGGTTCTCTGGGGCCAACGGCCTGACTTTC
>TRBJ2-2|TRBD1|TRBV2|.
CASSQGENTGELFF
TGTGCCAGCAGTCAGGGGGAGAACACCGGGGAGCTGTTTTTT